One and the same sample provided the 32 T cell receptor beta chains below, sequenced in a study of early T cells in non-severe SARS-CoV-2 infection. From the 5' RACE reads, TCRdb called clonotypes with MiXCR, one entry per CDR3 protein. This sample has approximately 71,000 distinct CDR3 sequences, with about 13% found just once. Sequencing was carried out using whole blood. The receptor source for this set is an adult who was a healthcare worker with PCR-confirmed SARS-CoV-2 infection or an uninfected control (not recorded which).

The rearrangement uses TRBV5-1 and TRBJ1-1, with D perhaps matching TRBD1 (6 bases). The CDR3 covers 16 residues. With 3 bases removed from V and 1 base from J, the gap between germline ends came to 16 bases. Germline CDR1 reads SGHRS; CDR2 reads YFSETQ. The CDR3 coding sequence is TGCGCCAGCAGCTCCGGACCCCAACAGGGGAACACTGAAGCTTTCTTT. This encodes CASSSGPQQGNTEAFF.

The chain joins TRBV11-2 to TRBJ2-3; D ambiguous. V was clipped by 5 bases and J by 1 base, with 16 bases between them. CDR1 is SGHAT and CDR2 is FQNNGV in the germline V gene. CDR3 length: 16 amino acids. The DNA of the CDR3 is TGTGCCAGCAGCCCCACATCTCTGACCCGCACAGATACGCAGTATTTT. It encodes CASSPTSLTRTDTQYF.

V gene TRBV13 combines with J gene TRBJ2-1, with D unclear. Looked up from germline, CDR1 is PRHDT and CDR2 is FYEKMQ (reference sequence). This CDR3 is built from 13 residues. Deletions cut 0 bases from V and 16 bases from J, with 16 bases between. The CDR3 here is CASSLGRLYAEFF. CDR3 DNA sequence: TGTGCCAGCAGCTTAGGACGGCTTTACGCCGAATTCTTC.

The chain links TRBV3-1 to TRBJ2-1, with TRBD2 matching over 13 bases. J was trimmed by 6 bases and V by 3 bases; bases with no gene match: 2. The germline V gene encodes CDR1 LGHDT and CDR2 YNNKEL (reference sequence). The CDR3 has 15 amino acids. The CDR3 reads CASSQGLAGINEQFF. The CDR3 bases are TGTGCCAGCAGCCAGGGACTAGCGGGGATCAATGAGCAGTTCTTC.

The rearrangement uses TRBV7-9 and TRBJ1-6; 7 bases align to TRBD1. Losses at the gene ends were 0 bases for V and 9 bases for J; bases not matched to a gene: 5. Germline CDR1 reads SEHNR; CDR2 reads FQNEAQ (reference sequence). The CDR3 is 15 residues long. The CDR3 DNA reads TGTGCCAGCAGCTTAGCGGGACAGCCCTCTTCACCCCTCCACTTT. Protein sequence: CASSLAGQPSSPLHF.

This clonotype was seen more than once but under ten times. The chain carries TRBV7-9 and TRBJ2-3; D gene unclear. The V end was cut by 6 bases, the J end by 4 bases, with 8 bases between. The CDR3 length is 12 residues. Germline CDR1 SEHNR, CDR2 FQNEAQ (reference sequence). CDR3 protein: CASRPESDTQYF. The CDR3 DNA reads TGTGCCAGCAGGCCCGAGTCAGATACGCAGTATTTT.

For this clonotype: Compared with germline, one end of the junction differs, possibly owing to a read error. This rearrangement joins TRBV29-1 to TRBJ2-2; a weak D match, TRBD1 (5 bases). CDR1 SQVTM and CDR2 ANQGSEA come from the germline V gene. CDR3 length: 13 amino acids. CDR3 sequence (DNA): TGCAGCGTTGACCGACAGAACACCGAGGAGCTGTTTTTT. It yields the protein CSVDRQNTEELFF.

The chain has TRBV6-6 and TRBJ2-5; possible D gene TRBD2, 6 bases. Germline CDR1 and CDR2: MNHNY and SVGAGI (reference sequence). The CDR3 is 14 amino acids. V gave up 7 bases and J gave up 7 bases, with 19 bases separating them. CDR3 loop: CASTPPGPRGTQYF. The DNA of the CDR3 is TGTGCCAGCACCCCCCCGGGACCGCGGGGGACCCAGTACTTC.

The chain has TRBV21-1 and TRBJ1-3; whether TRBD1, the table's D call, matches the DNA was not checked. TRBV21-1 is flagged as a pseudogene. The CDR3 is 19 residues long. The DNA of the CDR3 is TGTGCCAGCAGCAATCCGCCGAATGGGACCGGGACAAACGGAAACACCATATATTTT. It specifies CASSNPPNGTGTNGNTIYF.

This clonotype was detected ten times or more. CDR3 nucleotides: TGTGCCAGCTCACCGCAGGGGCCCAACACCGGGGAGCTGTTTTTT. Translated: CASSPQGPNTGELFF. The chain is built from TRBV18 and TRBJ2-2; tentatively, D is TRBD1 (6 bases). The V gene's germline CDR1 is KGHSH and CDR2 LQKENI. The CDR3 sequence is 15 residues long. V shed 3 bases and J shed 2 bases, with 10 bases lying between them.

This clonotype was picked up a small number of times. The chain combines TRBV21-1 with TRBJ2-1. TRBV21-1 is an annotated pseudogene. The CDR3 runs to 16 residues. The CDR3 loop is CASSTAGHEPLNEQFF. The CDR3 DNA reads as TGTGCCAGCAGCACAGCGGGGCACGAACCTCTCAATGAGCAGTTCTTC.

V is TRBV5-1 and J is TRBJ1-1, with D perhaps TRBD1 (5 bases). Germline loops: CDR1 SGHRS, CDR2 YFSETQ. This CDR3 spans 16 amino acids. V lost 4 bases to trimming and J lost 2 bases, with 18 bases between them. The CDR3 DNA follows: TGCGCCAGCAGCAACCGTGGGTCGGGGGTCAACACTGAAGCTTTCTTT. Protein sequence: CASSNRGSGVNTEAFF.

There are many counts of this clonotype. J is TRBJ1-1 and V is TRBV29-1; D possibly corresponds to TRBD1 (5 bases). Germline assignment: CDR1 SQVTM and CDR2 ANQGSEA. V lost 7 bases, J lost 5 bases, and 17 bases lay in between. The CDR3 consists of 13 residues. The DNA of the CDR3 is TGCAGCGCCTTGACAGTTCCAGGGACTGAAGCTTTCTTT. Translating it yields CSALTVPGTEAFF.

There are a few counts of this clonotype. The chain recombines TRBV29-1 with TRBJ2-7; TRBD1 agrees at 9 bases. The germline V gene encodes CDR1 SQVTM and CDR2 ANQGSEA. The CDR3 totals 14 residues. V trimming: 6 bases; J trimming: 4 bases; junction bases outside the gene matches: 10. CDR3 sequence reads: CSVRPGQGVYEQYF. CDR3 DNA: TGCAGCGTACGTCCGGGACAGGGTGTATACGAGCAGTACTTC.

The chain links TRBV12-3 or TRBV12-4 to TRBJ2-7, with D possibly matching TRBD1 (5 bases). The CDR3 loop spans 14 amino acids. The V end was cut by 4 bases, the J end by 0 bases, with 10 bases between. Here the CDR3 DNA reads TGTGCCAGCAGTTGGACACGGAGCTCCTACGAGCAGTACTTC. Its protein is CASSWTRSSYEQYF.

This clonotype was counted ten times or more. The CDR3 here is CSVARGGDTGELFF. Written as DNA, the CDR3 is TGCAGCGTTGCCAGGGGAGGCGACACCGGGGAGCTGTTTTTT. This chain links TRBV29-1 with TRBJ2-2; D might be TRBD1 or TRBD2, each matching 6 bases. The CDR3 has 14 amino acids. V lost 4 bases and J lost 3, with 12 bases in between. Germline-derived CDR1 and CDR2 are SQVTM and ANQGSEA.

This clonotype was observed at least ten times. The rearrangement uses TRBV4-3 and TRBJ1-1; D remains ambiguous. Germline CDR1 and CDR2: LGHNA and YSLEER. Trimming left V 0 bases short and J 2 bases short, with 10 bases between. CDR3 size: 15 residues. The CDR3 DNA sequence: TGCGCCAGCAGCCAAGAATGGGTTCTTAACACTGAAGCTTTCTTT. It translates to CASSQEWVLNTEAFF.

This clonotype was picked up many times. This chain links TRBV28 with TRBJ2-1; tentative D call: TRBD2 (7 bases). Germline V gene data show CDR1 as MDHEN and CDR2 as SYDVKM. The CDR3 runs 14 residues. Trimming cost V 8 bases and J 6 bases, with 17 bases left between them. In nucleotides, the CDR3 is TGTGCCAGCCTTGGGGGGGGCCTTCTCAATGAGCAGTTCTTC. This sequence encodes CASLGGGLLNEQFF.

This clonotype was seen a handful of times. The chain joins TRBV4-1 to TRBJ2-3; unclear D gene. Germline V lookup: CDR1 MGHRA, CDR2 YSYEKL. The CDR3 spans 17 residues. V was clipped by 4 bases and J by 0 bases, with 17 bases between them. CDR3 DNA: TGCGCCAGCAGCCGCATAGTGGCTCTCACTAGCACAGATACGCAGTATTTT. Translating gives CASSRIVALTSTDTQYF.

CDR3 region: CASRLERSGTVRGGTEAFF. The CDR3 bases are TGTGCAAGTCGCTTAGAAAGGTCCGGCACTGTCCGGGGGGGCACTGAAGCTTTCTTT. J is TRBJ1-1 and V is TRBV12-2; no DNA check was done on the table's D call, TRBD1. TRBV12-2 is a known pseudogene. The CDR3 sequence is 19 residues long.

This clonotype has more than one count but fewer than ten. CDR3: CASRRLAGTYEQYF. CDR3 coding DNA: TGTGCCAGCAGAAGACTAGCGGGGACCTACGAGCAGTACTTC. V and J are TRBV6-2 or TRBV6-3 and TRBJ2-7, with TRBD2 identical over 11 bases. The ends lost 6 bases at V and 2 bases at J; junction bases unmatched: 3. The length of the CDR3 is 14 residues. Germline loops: CDR1 MNHEY, CDR2 SVGEGT.

This chain links TRBV12-3 or TRBV12-4 with TRBJ2-3; D is possibly TRBD1 or TRBD2 (5 bases each). CDR3 length: 13 amino acids. The ends were cut back, 1 base at V and 5 bases at J, with 7 bases in the middle. CDR3 amino acids: CASSLGDGDTQYF. The CDR3 region has the DNA TGTGCCAGCAGTTTAGGGGACGGAGATACGCAGTATTTT.

This clonotype was counted between two and nine times. As DNA, the CDR3 is TGTGCCAGCAGCTCCCAGGCGGAGACCCAGTACTTC. It codes for CASSSQAETQYF. The chain couples TRBV7-6 to TRBJ2-5, with unresolved D. Trimming stripped 4 bases from V and 5 bases from J, with 8 bases between. This CDR3 is 12 amino acids long. From germline, CDR1 is SGHVS and CDR2 FNYEAQ.

The rearrangement uses TRBV5-1 and TRBJ2-5, with no clear D. The germline gives CDR1 SGHRS, CDR2 YFSETQ. CDR3 length: 15 residues. V dropped 1 base and J dropped 4 bases, with 14 bases sitting between them. Here the CDR3 reads CASSLMARPGETQYF. The DNA for the CDR3 is TGCGCCAGCAGCTTGATGGCACGGCCAGGAGAGACCCAGTACTTC.

The rearrangement joins TRBV13 to TRBJ2-7; D is possibly TRBD2 (7 bases). V was trimmed by 4 bases and J by 9 bases, leaving 22 bases between them. This CDR3 has 15 amino acids. Per germline, CDR1 PRHDT and CDR2 FYEKMQ (reference sequence). The CDR3: CASSSPGGQPLGQYF. The DNA of the CDR3 is TGTGCCAGCAGCTCTCCGGGGGGCCAACCCCTGGGGCAGTACTTC.

The chain carries TRBV19 and TRBJ2-2; 7 bases are a match to TRBD2. CDR3 length equals 13 residues. V shed 9 bases, J shed 5 bases, and the junction held 6 bases outside the gene matches. The V gene's germline CDR1 is LNHDA and CDR2 SQIVND (reference sequence). Written as DNA, the CDR3 is TGTGCCAGCCGGACTAGATTAACCGGGGAGCTGTTTTTT. Translating it yields CASRTRLTGELFF.

This clonotype was observed a handful of times. V and J are TRBV28 and TRBJ2-7; the match to TRBD1 covers 7 bases. Germline V gene data show CDR1 as MDHEN and CDR2 as SYDVKM. This CDR3 is 13 amino acids long. After removal of 5 bases from V and 9 bases from J, the junction contained 10 bases not matched to a gene. DNA for the CDR3: TGTGCCAGCAGTAGGACAGGCCTTACGGCGCAGTACTTC. Its protein is CASSRTGLTAQYF.

A word on this clonotype: One junction end disagrees with the germline gene, perhaps due to a read error. V is TRBV29-1 and J is TRBJ2-1; a possible D gene is TRBD2 (6 bases). Germline values: CDR1 SQVTM, CDR2 ANQGSEA. The CDR3 sequence is 12 residues long. CDR3 in DNA: TGTAGCGTTGACCTGAGGAGGGCTGAGCAGTTCTTC. This encodes CSVDLRRAEQFF.

This clonotype turned up a few times. The CDR3 is CASSLALASGYEQFF. CDR3 DNA: TGTGCCAGCAGCTTAGCGTTGGCTAGCGGTTATGAGCAGTTCTTC. The rearrangement joins TRBV7-6 to TRBJ2-1; TRBD2 matches 7 bases. Germline CDR1 SGHVS, CDR2 FNYEAQ. V lost 0 bases and J lost 8; bases outside the gene matches: 7. CDR3 length equals 15 residues.

This chain joins TRBV29-1 and TRBJ2-2, with D possibly matching TRBD1 (6 bases). V lost 6 bases and J 5 bases, leaving 13 bases between the germline ends. Per the germline V gene, CDR1 is SQVTM and CDR2 is ANQGSEA. The CDR3 is made up of 13 amino acids. Here the CDR3 reads CSVAGTNTGELFF. In DNA form, the CDR3 reads TGCAGCGTGGCCGGGACAAATACCGGGGAGCTGTTTTTT.

This clonotype came up a few times. V and J are TRBV29-1 and TRBJ2-7; 7 nucleotides match TRBD1. V shed 6 bases and J 2 bases; nucleotides not matched to a gene: 10. Looked up from germline, CDR1 is SQVTM and CDR2 is ANQGSEA. This CDR3 contains 14 residues. This CDR3 reads CSVAGTENPYEQYF. The CDR3 nucleotides read TGCAGCGTCGCCGGGACAGAGAACCCCTACGAGCAGTACTTC.

A few counts support this clonotype. V and J are TRBV30 and TRBJ2-1; TRBD2 matches 10 bases. Germline trimming cut 3 bases from V and 0 bases from J; bases unmatched to any gene: 5. Germline CDR1 reads GTSNPN; CDR2 reads SVGIG (reference sequence). The CDR3 has 16 amino acids. CDR3 sequence: CAWSGSGGSSYNEQFF. The CDR3 DNA sequence: TGTGCCTGGAGCGGTAGCGGGGGGAGCTCCTACAATGAGCAGTTCTTC.